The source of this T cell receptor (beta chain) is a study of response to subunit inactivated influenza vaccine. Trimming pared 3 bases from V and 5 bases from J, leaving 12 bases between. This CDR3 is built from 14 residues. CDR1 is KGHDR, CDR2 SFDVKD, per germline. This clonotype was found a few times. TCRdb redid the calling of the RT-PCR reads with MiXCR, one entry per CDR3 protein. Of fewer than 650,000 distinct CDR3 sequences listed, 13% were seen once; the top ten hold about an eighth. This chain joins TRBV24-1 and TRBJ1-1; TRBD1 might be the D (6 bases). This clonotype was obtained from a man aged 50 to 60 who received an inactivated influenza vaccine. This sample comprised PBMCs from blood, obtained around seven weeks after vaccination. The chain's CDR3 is CATSDGGLSTEAFF. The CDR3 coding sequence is TGTGCCACCAGTGATGGGGGGCTAAGTACTGAAGCTTTCTTT.